These 31 T cell receptor beta chains were sequenced from one sample in a study of blood T cell repertoires in COVID-19. The assay was immunoSEQ multiplex PCR, and TCRdb's table has in-frame clones only and misses some. The table lists roughly 70,000 clones, under 95% of them singletons. Sequencing was carried out using peripheral blood. These receptor sequences come from a human donor in a cohort sampled during active COVID-19.

The chain links TRBV10-3 to TRBJ2-7; D might be TRBD1 (5 bases). Germline CDR1 and CDR2: ENHRY and SYGVKD. Deletions cut 0 bases from V and 4 bases from J, with 10 bases between. There are 14 residues in the CDR3. This CDR3 is CAISESGQGYEQYF. In DNA form, the CDR3 reads TGTGCCATCAGTGAGTCAGGTCAGGGATACGAGCAGTACTTC.

The chain uses TRBV5-6 and TRBJ1-5, with TRBD1 identical over 9 bases. CDR3 size: 14 residues. CDR1 and CDR2 (germline): SGHDT, YYEEEE. After removal of 3 bases from V and 4 bases from J, the junction contained 2 bases not matched to a gene. The CDR3 region has the DNA TGTGCCAGCAGCTACGGGACAGGGAATCAGCCCCAGCATTTT. Its protein is CASSYGTGNQPQHF.

The V call is TRBV4-1, the J call TRBJ1-1; 7 bases fit TRBD1. The CDR3 length is 15 residues. Trimming cost V 0 bases and J 9 bases; bases outside gene matches: 10. Germline CDR1 reads MGHRA; CDR2 reads YSYEKL. This CDR3 is CASSQEGRGGGKAFF. The CDR3 region has the DNA TGCGCCAGCAGCCAAGAAGGACGAGGGGGCGGTAAAGCTTTCTTT.

The chain joins TRBV6-5 to TRBJ1-2; 7 bases agree with TRBD1. V was pared by 0 bases and J by 2 bases, with 3 bases of the junction left unmatched. The germline V gene has CDR1 MNHEY and CDR2 SVGAGI. The length of the CDR3 is 15 residues. CDR3 protein: CASSYSMTGNYGYTF. The CDR3 DNA reads as TGTGCCAGCAGTTACTCGATGACAGGGAACTATGGCTACACCTTC.

This chain uses TRBV27 with TRBJ2-7; 9 bases agree with TRBD1. The germline CDR1 and CDR2 sequences are MNHEY and SMNVEV (reference sequence). After removal of 5 bases from V and 3 bases from J, the junction contained 11 bases not matched to a gene. This CDR3 has 16 residues. Here the CDR3 DNA reads TGTGCCAGCAGTCTCTCACAGGGGGCCTTCGGCTACGAGCAGTACTTC. Protein: CASSLSQGAFGYEQYF.

This rearrangement joins TRBV28 to TRBJ1-1; TRBD1 agrees at 9 bases. The CDR3 runs 15 residues. Germline V gene data show CDR1 as MDHEN and CDR2 as SYDVKM. The V and J ends lost 4 bases and 3 bases, in that order; junction bases with no gene match: 6. The CDR3 DNA is TGTGCCAGCAGTTCGGGACAGGGAAGACACACTGAAGCTTTCTTT. It specifies CASSSGQGRHTEAFF.

CDR3 region: CASSVAKFGGGEGYTF. CDR3 coding DNA: TGTGCCAGCAGCGTAGCTAAATTTGGGGGGGGAGAAGGCTACACCTTC. The chain is built from TRBV9 and TRBJ1-2, with a possible D match to TRBD1 (5 bases). Germline V gene lookup returns CDR1 SGDLS and CDR2 YYNGEE. V was cut by 0 bases and J by 8 bases, with 20 bases left in between. The CDR3 runs 16 residues.

This clone was found once. This chain connects TRBV6-6 to TRBJ2-7, with 9 bases identical to TRBD2. Looked up from germline, CDR1 is MNHNY and CDR2 is SVGAGI (reference sequence). The CDR3 spans 14 residues. The J segment lost 0 bases and the V segment lost 4 bases, leaving 1 base of the junction unmatched. The DNA of the CDR3 is TGTGCCAGCAGTTTAGCGGGGGCCTCCTACGAGCAGTACTTC. Amino acids: CASSLAGASYEQYF.

The chain recombines TRBV11-2 with TRBJ1-1; D is unclear. CDR1 SGHAT and CDR2 FQNNGV come from the germline V gene. This CDR3 contains 15 residues. With 3 bases removed from V and 3 bases from J, the gap between germline ends came to 14 bases. CDR3 sequence: CASSLFGRTYTEAFF. CDR3 bases: TGTGCCAGCAGCTTGTTTGGCAGGACTTACACTGAAGCTTTCTTT.

CDR3 residues: CASSQGSNQPQHF. The CDR3 DNA reads TGTGCCAGCAGTCAGGGGAGCAATCAGCCCCAGCATTTT. The rearrangement joins TRBV2 to TRBJ1-5, with a weak D call TRBD1 (6 bases). Trimming shortened V by 5 bases and J by 1 base, and 6 bases separated the two germline ends. Germline values: CDR1 SNHLY, CDR2 FYNNEI. The CDR3 is 13 residues long.

DNA of the CDR3: TGTGCCATTAAGAGCGGGGGATATTACGAGCAGTACTTC. Protein product: CAIKSGGYYEQYF. The chain links TRBV2 to TRBJ2-7; 8 bases are a match to TRBD2. Trimming cost V 10 bases and J 4 bases; bases outside gene matches: 9. The CDR3 covers 13 residues. In germline, CDR1 is SNHLY, CDR2 FYNNEI.

The chain employs TRBV15 and TRBJ1-2; D is perhaps TRBD1 (5 bases). This CDR3 contains 14 residues. Deletions cut 0 bases from V and 4 bases from J, with 9 bases between. Germline V gives CDR1 LNHNV, CDR2 YYDKDF (reference sequence). This CDR3 is CATSRDQQGYGYTF. CDR3 nucleotides: TGTGCCACCAGCAGAGATCAGCAGGGCTATGGCTACACCTTC.

V usage is TRBV25-1 and J usage is TRBJ1-2; tentative D call: TRBD1 (5 bases). V dropped 1 base and J dropped 5 bases, with 11 bases sitting between them. This CDR3 contains 14 residues. Looked up from germline, CDR1 is MGHDK and CDR2 is SYGVNS. The CDR3 sequence: CASSEFSTGYGYTF. Written as DNA, the CDR3 is TGTGCCAGCAGTGAATTCAGTACAGGATATGGCTACACCTTC.

This clone came up once. The CDR3 loop is CASSPPGGPSDTEAFF. CDR3 DNA sequence: TGTGCCAGCAGCCCTCCGGGGGGTCCTTCCGACACTGAAGCTTTCTTT. The genes are TRBV6-6 and TRBJ1-1; possible D gene TRBD1, 5 bases. CDR1 is MNHNY, CDR2 SVGAGI, per germline (reference sequence). This CDR3 spans 16 amino acids. V dropped 6 bases and J dropped 3 bases, with 20 bases sitting between them.

This chain joins TRBV30 and TRBJ2-7; maybe TRBD1 (6 bases). The ends were cut back, 4 bases at V and 6 bases at J, with 19 bases in the middle. CDR1 GTSNPN and CDR2 SVGIG come from the germline V gene (reference sequence). This CDR3 has 14 amino acids. The CDR3 sequence is CAWTPGAGASEQYF. The DNA for the CDR3 is TGTGCCTGGACCCCAGGGGCAGGGGCAAGCGAGCAGTACTTC.

This sequence joins TRBV18 and TRBJ2-5, with D possibly being TRBD2 (5 bases). This CDR3 has 14 amino acids. Deletions cut 0 bases from V and 4 bases from J, with 9 bases between. The germline V gene has CDR1 KGHSH and CDR2 LQKENI. CDR3 protein: CASSPPGLAETQYF. DNA of the CDR3: TGTGCCAGCTCACCACCCGGGCTAGCAGAGACCCAGTACTTC.

The chain is built from TRBV29-1 and TRBJ2-7; D unresolved. The CDR3 consists of 12 residues. Germline CDR1 SQVTM, CDR2 ANQGSEA. Trimming pared 1 base from V and 2 bases from J, leaving 6 bases between. The CDR3 region has the DNA TGCAGCGTTGAAGCAGGAACCTACGAGCAGTACTTC. It specifies CSVEAGTYEQYF.

As to this clone: Because the CDR3's place on the DNA is in doubt, the DNA is left out and the CDR3 is given as listed by TCRdb. The V and J genes are TRBV21-1 and TRBJ2-6; the table gives TRBD2 as D, unverified against the DNA. TRBV21-1 is described as a pseudogene. The CDR3 spans 18 residues, counting both ends. This chain's CDR3 is CASSKWVTFGAGANVLTF.

The chain links TRBV3-1 (or the pseudogene TRBV3-2) to TRBJ2-1; TRBD2 agrees at 11 bases. Germline CDR1 is LGHDT and CDR2 is YNNKEL (reference sequence). V was pared by 4 bases and J by 8 bases, with 4 bases of the junction left unmatched. This CDR3 comprises 14 residues. CDR3 coding DNA: TGTGCCAGCAGCCTTAGCGGGGGGGCTTATGAGCAGTTCTTC. As protein: CASSLSGGAYEQFF.

This clone was recorded only once. The rearrangement uses TRBV7-9 and TRBJ2-5; possible D gene TRBD1, 5 bases. Per germline, CDR1 SEHNR and CDR2 FQNEAQ (reference sequence). This CDR3 is 12 amino acids long. The V and J ends lost 8 bases and 4 bases respectively, with 11 bases between them. The CDR3 spells CASDSSRETQYF. CDR3 DNA sequence: TGTGCCAGCGACAGCTCAAGAGAGACCCAGTACTTC.

This clone came up a few times. The chain uses TRBV6-4 and TRBJ1-6; tentatively, D is TRBD1 (6 bases). This CDR3 spans 13 amino acids. Trimming removed 2 bases at V and 9 bases at J, with 8 bases between. CDR1 is MRHNA and CDR2 is SNTAGT in the germline V gene. The CDR3 here is CASSDGQSSPLHF. The CDR3 DNA reads as TGTGCCAGCAGTGACGGACAGAGTTCACCCCTCCACTTT.

V is TRBV3-1 (or the pseudogene TRBV3-2) and J is TRBJ2-5; D may be TRBD1 (6 bases). Germline V gene lookup returns CDR1 LGHDT and CDR2 YNNKEL (reference sequence). V shed 4 bases and J shed 5 bases, with 14 bases lying between them. The CDR3 spans 14 residues. CDR3 nucleotides: TGTGCCAGCAGCCCCAGCAGGGGTTTGGAGACCCAGTACTTC. It codes for CASSPSRGLETQYF.

This clone was counted once. This sequence joins TRBV9 and TRBJ1-2; possibly TRBD1 for D (6 bases). The CDR3 extends over 13 amino acids. Per germline, CDR1 SGDLS and CDR2 YYNGEE. The V end lost 5 bases, the J end lost 3 bases, and 11 bases lay between the germline ends. CDR3 nucleotides: TGTGCCAGCAGTGATAGACAGGACTATGGCTACACCTTC. Its translation is CASSDRQDYGYTF.

The chain links TRBV11-2 to TRBJ1-6, with D possibly matching TRBD1 (5 bases). From germline, CDR1 is SGHAT and CDR2 FQNNGV. This CDR3 has 14 residues. V lost 4 bases and J lost 5, with 9 bases in between. CDR3 residues: CASSSLRDNSPLHF. The CDR3 nucleotides are TGTGCCAGCAGCTCACTCAGGGATAATTCACCCCTCCACTTT. Together with reference TRBV11-2 and TRBJ1-6, the CDR3 gives the full variable domain: EAGVAQSPRYKIIEKRQSVAFWCNPISGHATLYWYQQILGQGPKLLIQFQNNGVVDDSQLPKDRFSAERLKGVDSTLKIQPAKLEDSAVYLCASSSLRDNSPLHFGNGTRLTVT.

V and J are TRBV5-6 and TRBJ2-7, with 7 bases lining up with TRBD1. The CDR3 consists of 14 residues. Germline V lookup: CDR1 SGHDT, CDR2 YYEEEE. The trim removed 4 bases at V and 1 base at J, leaving 5 bases unmatched. The CDR3 coding sequence is TGTGCCAGCAGCCTCCCCAGGGGGTCCTACGAGCAGTACTTC. Translation gives CASSLPRGSYEQYF.

This clone was seen just once. This sequence joins TRBV11-2 and TRBJ2-7; TRBD1 is a possible D gene (5 bases). The CDR3 has 13 residues. Germline V gives CDR1 SGHAT, CDR2 FQNNGV. Trimming left V 4 bases short and J 11 bases short, with 18 bases between. Here the CDR3 reads CASSSLSYIREYF. DNA of the CDR3: TGTGCCAGCAGCTCCCTAAGCTACATCAGGGAGTACTTC. Filled out from reference TRBV11-2 and TRBJ2-7, the complete variable domain reads EAGVAQSPRYKIIEKRQSVAFWCNPISGHATLYWYQQILGQGPKLLIQFQNNGVVDDSQLPKDRFSAERLKGVDSTLKIQPAKLEDSAVYLCASSSLSYIREYFGPGTRLTVT.

This chain uses TRBV6-5 with TRBJ2-7, with D perhaps matching TRBD1 (7 bases). The CDR3 runs 15 residues. V was trimmed by 6 bases and J by 1 base, leaving 16 bases between them. Germline CDR1 MNHEY, CDR2 SVGAGI. The DNA of the CDR3 is TGTGCCAGCAGATATGCGGGACAGCCATCCTACGAGCAGTACTTC. Translation gives CASRYAGQPSYEQYF.

The V and J genes are TRBV19 and TRBJ2-7; tentatively, D is TRBD2 (6 bases). The V gene's germline CDR1 is LNHDA and CDR2 SQIVND (reference sequence). V was clipped by 5 bases and J by 6 bases, with 11 bases between them. This CDR3 has 12 amino acids. Written as DNA, the CDR3 is TGTGCCAGTAGTCCGACGCGGGGCGAGCAGTACTTC. Encoded protein: CASSPTRGEQYF.

This clone has more than one count but fewer than ten. The chain uses TRBV25-1 and TRBJ1-4, with 12 bases fitting TRBD1. Germline loops: CDR1 MGHDK, CDR2 SYGVNS. The CDR3 covers 17 residues. V trimming: 4 bases; J trimming: 4 bases; junction bases outside the gene matches: 7. The CDR3 loop is CASSVPGQGAFNEKLFF. The CDR3 nucleotides read TGTGCCAGCAGTGTCCCGGGACAGGGGGCGTTTAATGAAAAACTGTTTTTT.

This clone was observed a few times. The chain links TRBV4-1 to TRBJ1-5, with D uncertain. Germline CDR1 reads MGHRA; CDR2 reads YSYEKL. CDR3 size: 15 residues. V dropped 0 bases and J dropped 4 bases, with 10 bases sitting between them. CDR3 amino acids: CASSQDDGWNQPQHF. In nucleotides, the CDR3 is TGCGCCAGCAGCCAAGATGACGGGTGGAATCAGCCCCAGCATTTT.

This clone was observed once. The chain uses TRBV2 and TRBJ1-1, with D perhaps matching TRBD1 (5 bases). Trimming took 4 bases from V and 4 from J, leaving 16 bases between them. The CDR3 runs to 15 residues. Germline CDR1 and CDR2: SNHLY and FYNNEI. This CDR3 is CASSAGGGWGTEAFF. CDR3 bases: TGTGCCAGCAGTGCCGGTGGGGGGTGGGGCACTGAAGCTTTCTTT.